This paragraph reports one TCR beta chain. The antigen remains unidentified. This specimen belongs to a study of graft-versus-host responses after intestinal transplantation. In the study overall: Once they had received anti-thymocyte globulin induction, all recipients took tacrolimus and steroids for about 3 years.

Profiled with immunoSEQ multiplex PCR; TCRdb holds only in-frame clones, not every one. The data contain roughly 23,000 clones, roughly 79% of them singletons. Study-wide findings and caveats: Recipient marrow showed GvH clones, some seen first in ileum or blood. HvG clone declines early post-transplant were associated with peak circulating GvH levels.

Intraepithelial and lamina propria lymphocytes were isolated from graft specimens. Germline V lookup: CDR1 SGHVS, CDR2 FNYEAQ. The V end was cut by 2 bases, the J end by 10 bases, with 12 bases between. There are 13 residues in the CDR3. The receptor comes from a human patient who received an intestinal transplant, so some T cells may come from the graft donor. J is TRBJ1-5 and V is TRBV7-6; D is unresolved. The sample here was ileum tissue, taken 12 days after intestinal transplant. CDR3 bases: TGTGCCAGCAGCTTATTCGGCCGGGGACCCCAGCATTTT. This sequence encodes CASSLFGRGPQHF. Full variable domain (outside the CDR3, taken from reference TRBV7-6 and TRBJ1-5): GAGVSQSPRYKVTKRGQDVALRCDPISGHVSLYWYRQALGQGPEFLTYFNYEAQQDKSGLPNDRFSAERPEGSISTLTIQRTEQRDSAMYRCASSLFGRGPQHFGDGTRLSIL.